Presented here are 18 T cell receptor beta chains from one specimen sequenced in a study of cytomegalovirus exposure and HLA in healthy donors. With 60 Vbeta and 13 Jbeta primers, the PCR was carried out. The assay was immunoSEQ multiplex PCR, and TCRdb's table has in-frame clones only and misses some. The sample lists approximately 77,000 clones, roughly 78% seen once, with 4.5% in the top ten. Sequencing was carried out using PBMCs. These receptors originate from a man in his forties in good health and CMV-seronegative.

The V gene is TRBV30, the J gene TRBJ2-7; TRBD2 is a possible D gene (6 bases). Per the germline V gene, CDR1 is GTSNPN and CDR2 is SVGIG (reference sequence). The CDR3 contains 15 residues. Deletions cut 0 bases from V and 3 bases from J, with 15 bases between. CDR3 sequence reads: CAWSVGGTSRYEQYF. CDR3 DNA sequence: TGTGCCTGGAGTGTCGGGGGAACTTCTCGCTACGAGCAGTACTTC.

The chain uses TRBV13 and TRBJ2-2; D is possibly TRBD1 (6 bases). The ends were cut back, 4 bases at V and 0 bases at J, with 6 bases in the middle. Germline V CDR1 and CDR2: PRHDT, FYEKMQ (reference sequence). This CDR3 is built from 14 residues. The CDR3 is CASSYRANTGELFF. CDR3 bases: TGTGCCAGCAGCTACAGGGCGAACACCGGGGAGCTGTTTTTT.

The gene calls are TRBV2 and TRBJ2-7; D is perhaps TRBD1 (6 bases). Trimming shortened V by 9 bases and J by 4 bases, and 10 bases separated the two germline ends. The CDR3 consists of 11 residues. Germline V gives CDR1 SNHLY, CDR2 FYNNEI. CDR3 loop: CASGTSYEQYF. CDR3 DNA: TGTGCCAGTGGGACATCTTACGAGCAGTACTTC.

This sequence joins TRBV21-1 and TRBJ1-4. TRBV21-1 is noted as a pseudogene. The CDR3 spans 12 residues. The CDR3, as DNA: TGTGCCAGCTCGGGAACTAATGAAAAACTGTTTTTT. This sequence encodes CASSGTNEKLFF.

This chain's CDR3 is CASSASHSSYEQYF. In DNA, the CDR3 is TGTGCCAGCAGCGCTAGTCATAGCTCCTACGAGCAGTACTTC. The chain combines TRBV9 with TRBJ2-5; D ambiguous. Matching the DNA end better, TRBJ2-7 makes the J call doubtful. CDR3 length equals 14 residues. Germline V gene data show CDR1 as SGDLS and CDR2 as YYNGEE.

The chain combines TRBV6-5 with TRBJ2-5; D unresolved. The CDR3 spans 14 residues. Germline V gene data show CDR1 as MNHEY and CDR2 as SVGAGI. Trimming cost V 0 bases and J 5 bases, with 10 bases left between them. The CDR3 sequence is CASSYSGERETQYF. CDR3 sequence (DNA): TGTGCCAGCAGTTACTCTGGAGAAAGGGAGACCCAGTACTTC.

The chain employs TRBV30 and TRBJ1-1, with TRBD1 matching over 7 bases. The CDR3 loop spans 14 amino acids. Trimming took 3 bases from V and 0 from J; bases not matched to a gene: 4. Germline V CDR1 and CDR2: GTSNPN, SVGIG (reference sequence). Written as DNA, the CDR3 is TGTGCCTGGAGCGCCGGGACAGTGAACACTGAAGCTTTCTTT. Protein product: CAWSAGTVNTEAFF.

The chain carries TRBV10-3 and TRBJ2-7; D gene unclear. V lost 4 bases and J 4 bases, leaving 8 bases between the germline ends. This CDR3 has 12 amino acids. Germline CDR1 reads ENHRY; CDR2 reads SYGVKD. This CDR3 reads CAISGLPYEQYF. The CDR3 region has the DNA TGTGCCATCAGTGGACTCCCTTACGAGCAGTACTTC.

The CDR3 is CAISDFGQGRSYEQYF. CDR3 in DNA: TGTGCCATCAGTGACTTTGGACAGGGGAGATCCTACGAGCAGTACTTC. The rearrangement uses TRBV10-3 and TRBJ2-7; 9 nucleotides agree with TRBD1. V shed 3 bases, J shed 1 base, and the junction held 7 bases outside the gene matches. The V gene's germline CDR1 is ENHRY and CDR2 SYGVKD. The CDR3 totals 16 residues.

The CDR3 protein is CASSLAPPASGGTLSTDTQYF. CDR3 sequence (DNA): TGTGCCAGCAGCTTAGCCCCACCGGCTAGCGGGGGGACGTTATCCACAGATACGCAGTATTTT. The chain is built from TRBV7-3 and TRBJ2-3, with 11 positions matching TRBD2. V lost 2 bases, J lost 2 bases, and 18 bases stayed unmatched. There are 21 residues in the CDR3. CDR1 SGHTA and CDR2 FQGTGA come from the germline V gene.

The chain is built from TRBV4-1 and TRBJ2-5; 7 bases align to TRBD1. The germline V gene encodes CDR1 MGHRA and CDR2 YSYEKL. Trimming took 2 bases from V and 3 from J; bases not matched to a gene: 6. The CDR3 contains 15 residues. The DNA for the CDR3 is TGCGCCAGCAGCCAACCCCCGACAGGGAAAGAGACCCAGTACTTC. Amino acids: CASSQPPTGKETQYF.

CDR3 in DNA: TGTGCCAGCAGCGTAGGTTTAGCGGGGGCCGCAGATACGCAGTATTTT. This translates into CASSVGLAGAADTQYF. The chain is built from TRBV9 and TRBJ2-3, with 9 bases aligning to TRBD2. The CDR3 extends over 16 amino acids. Per germline, CDR1 SGDLS and CDR2 YYNGEE. V was pared by 0 bases and J by 4 bases, with 6 bases of the junction left unmatched.

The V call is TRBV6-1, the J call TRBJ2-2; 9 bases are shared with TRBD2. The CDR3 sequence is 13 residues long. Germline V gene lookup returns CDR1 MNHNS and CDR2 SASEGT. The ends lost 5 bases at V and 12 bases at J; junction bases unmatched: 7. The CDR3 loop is CASSSSGIEKLFF. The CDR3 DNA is TGTGCCAGCAGTTCTAGCGGGATTGAGAAGCTGTTTTTT.

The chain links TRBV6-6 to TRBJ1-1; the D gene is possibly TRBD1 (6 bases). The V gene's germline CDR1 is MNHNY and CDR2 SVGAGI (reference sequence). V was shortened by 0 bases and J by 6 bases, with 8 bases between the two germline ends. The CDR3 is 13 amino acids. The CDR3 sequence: CASSYSQGSEAFF. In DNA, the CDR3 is TGTGCCAGCAGTTACTCCCAGGGGTCTGAAGCTTTCTTT.

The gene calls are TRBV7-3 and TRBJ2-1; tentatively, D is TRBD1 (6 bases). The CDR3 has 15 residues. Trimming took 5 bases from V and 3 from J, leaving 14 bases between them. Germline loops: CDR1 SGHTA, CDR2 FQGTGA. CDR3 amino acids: CASSLGTNGYNEQFF. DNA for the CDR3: TGTGCCAGCAGCCTAGGGACAAATGGCTACAATGAGCAGTTCTTC.

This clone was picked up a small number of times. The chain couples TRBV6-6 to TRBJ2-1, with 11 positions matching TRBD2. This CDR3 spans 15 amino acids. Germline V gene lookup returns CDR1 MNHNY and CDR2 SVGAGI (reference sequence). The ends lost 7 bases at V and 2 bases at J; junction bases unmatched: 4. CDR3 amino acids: CASKGTSGTYNEQFF. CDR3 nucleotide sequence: TGTGCCAGCAAAGGGACTAGCGGCACCTACAATGAGCAGTTCTTC.

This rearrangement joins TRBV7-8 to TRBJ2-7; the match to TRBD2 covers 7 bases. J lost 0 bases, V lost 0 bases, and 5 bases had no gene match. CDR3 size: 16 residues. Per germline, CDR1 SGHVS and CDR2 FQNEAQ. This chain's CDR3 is CASSLAPGRSSYEQYF. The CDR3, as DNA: TGTGCCAGCAGCTTAGCGCCCGGGAGGTCCTCCTACGAGCAGTACTTC. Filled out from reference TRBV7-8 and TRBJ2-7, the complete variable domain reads GAGVSQSPRYKVAKRGQDVALRCDPISGHVSLFWYQQALGQGPEFLTYFQNEAQLDKSGLPSDRFFAERPEGSVSTLKIQRTQQEDSAVYLCASSLAPGRSSYEQYFGPGTRLTVT.

The CDR3: CASSLAAYSYEQYF. The CDR3 nucleotides read TGTGCCAGCAGTTTAGCGGCTTACTCCTACGAGCAGTACTTC. The chain joins TRBV28 to TRBJ2-5; no definite D call. The J call is in doubt because the DNA end fits TRBJ2-7 better. CDR1 MDHEN and CDR2 SYDVKM come from the germline V gene. The CDR3 runs to 14 residues.